This T cell receptor beta chain appears in the sequencing data of a study of cytomegalovirus exposure and HLA in healthy donors. The PCR made use of 60 Vbeta and 13 Jbeta primers. TCRdb keeps only in-frame clones here, not all; method: immunoSEQ multiplex PCR. The table has roughly 150,000 clones, around 9.7% seen once. The CDR3 consists of 15 residues. The ends lost 5 bases at V and 7 bases at J; junction bases unmatched: 6. The germline V gene has CDR1 LNHDA and CDR2 SQIVND (reference sequence). Remarks on this clone: Its antigen remains unknown.

Overall study results and limits: Certain indistinguishable V segments, among them TRBV6-2 and TRBV6-3, were excluded.

The sequence derives from a man aged 50-60 years in good health and CMV-seronegative. V and J are TRBV19 and TRBJ1-6; TRBD1 aligns across 9 bases. Material for sequencing was PBMCs. The CDR3 region has the DNA TGTGCCAGTAGTGCCGGGACAGGGTCCAATTCACCCCTCCACTTT. This translates into CASSAGTGSNSPLHF.